Listed here are 24 T cell receptor beta chains from one sample, sequenced in a study of blood T cell repertoires in COVID-19. TCRdb keeps only in-frame clones here, not all; method: immunoSEQ multiplex PCR. The sample holds 200,000 to 250,000 clones, roughly 79% seen once. Sequencing was performed on peripheral blood. Source of these receptors: a woman older than 75 with COVID-19, enrolled during active disease.

This clone was recorded only once. The chain combines TRBV5-1 with TRBJ1-2, with a weak D call TRBD1 (6 bases). V was cut by 0 bases and J by 4 bases, with 16 bases left in between. CDR3 size: 16 residues. Germline V gene data show CDR1 as SGHRS and CDR2 as YFSETQ. In DNA form, the CDR3 reads TGCGCCAGCAGCTTGGAATCCCGGACAGCGCCCTATGGCTACACCTTC. It codes for CASSLESRTAPYGYTF.

CDR3 amino acids: CASSSQEVSTDTQYF. In nucleotides, the CDR3 is TGTGCCAGCAGCTCCCAAGAGGTTAGCACAGATACGCAGTATTTT. The rearrangement uses TRBV7-6 and TRBJ2-3; unclear D gene. The CDR3 runs 15 residues. Germline loops: CDR1 SGHVS, CDR2 FNYEAQ. The germline V and J ends were trimmed by 4 bases and 0 bases, with 11 bases remaining between them.

The V and J genes are TRBV3-1 (or the pseudogene TRBV3-2) and TRBJ2-5; 7 nucleotides align to TRBD2. CDR3 length: 15 residues. V was clipped by 3 bases and J by 9 bases; unmatched bases: 13. Germline V CDR1 and CDR2: LGHDT, YNNKEL (reference sequence). CDR3 amino acids: CASSQEAGTSRAQYF. CDR3 nucleotides: TGTGCCAGCAGCCAGGAAGCGGGGACCTCTCGGGCCCAGTACTTC.

This clone was counted once. The rearrangement links TRBV7-8 to TRBJ1-5, with a tentative D call TRBD1 (5 bases). This CDR3 region has 17 residues. The V gene lost 5 bases and the J gene lost 0 bases, with 17 bases spanning the gap. Germline values: CDR1 SGHVS, CDR2 FQNEAQ. CDR3 protein: CASSPRRVPYSNQPQHF. The CDR3 DNA reads as TGTGCCAGCAGCCCCCGCAGGGTCCCATATAGCAATCAGCCCCAGCATTTT.

In the case of this clone: Since no conserved phenylalanine or tryptophan closes the CDR3, a read error is the likely cause. The DNA is left out, because the CDR3 cannot be placed on it with certainty; the CDR3 is given as TCRdb lists it. This sequence joins TRBV12-5 and TRBJ1-1; TRBD1 is taken as the D call from the table, unchecked against the DNA. CDR1 and CDR2 from the germline V gene are LGHNT and FRNRAP. Inclusive of both ends, the CDR3 amounts to 14 amino acids. The CDR3 sequence: CASGLVRTAMGLRL.

On this clone: The same CDR3 also results from other DNA sequences found in this sample. The chain has TRBV28 and TRBJ1-2; a weak D match, TRBD1 (6 bases). The CDR3 loop spans 14 amino acids. Per germline, CDR1 MDHEN and CDR2 SYDVKM. V lost 5 bases, J lost 2 bases, and 12 bases lay in between. For the CDR3, the DNA is TGTGCCAGCAGTCCTAGGACAGAAAACTATGGCTACACCTTC. Its protein is CASSPRTENYGYTF.

This chain uses TRBV7-9 with TRBJ1-5, with D perhaps matching TRBD1 (6 bases). The CDR3 loop spans 16 amino acids. Germline V gives CDR1 SEHNR, CDR2 FQNEAQ (reference sequence). V shed 4 bases and J shed 7 bases, with 20 bases lying between them. Here the CDR3 DNA reads TGTGCCAGCAGCTCGCAAACACAGGGCTGGGGACAGCCCCAGCATTTT. Translating it yields CASSSQTQGWGQPQHF.

The chain couples TRBV3-1 (or the pseudogene TRBV3-2) to TRBJ2-1; the D gene is possibly TRBD2 (5 bases). The CDR3 is 12 residues long. Per germline, CDR1 LGHDT and CDR2 YNNKEL (reference sequence). Between the trimmed V and J ends, which lost 3 bases and 15 bases, there was a span of 15 bases. CDR3 sequence (DNA): TGTGCCAGCAGCCAGCTCAGCGGAACTTTGTTCTTC. Protein product: CASSQLSGTLFF.

This clone showed up just a few times. This chain connects TRBV7-2 to TRBJ1-6; TRBD1 might be the D (5 bases). CDR3 size: 15 residues. Germline CDR1 is SGHTA and CDR2 is FQGNSA. Trimming took off 5 bases at V and 7 bases at J, with 15 bases between the two ends. This CDR3 reads CASSPRRDSNSPLHF. The CDR3 region has the DNA TGTGCCAGCAGCCCTCGTCGGGACTCAAATTCACCCCTCCACTTT.

The chain links TRBV5-1 to TRBJ1-1, with 8 positions matching TRBD1. This CDR3 has 15 residues. CDR1 SGHRS and CDR2 YFSETQ come from the germline V gene. The junction had 8 bases not matched to a gene; V was cut back by 2 bases and J by 5 bases. This CDR3 reads CASSLGQGLVTEAFF. As DNA, the CDR3 is TGCGCCAGCAGCTTAGGACAGGGACTGGTTACTGAAGCTTTCTTT.

The rearrangement joins TRBV5-5 to TRBJ2-3; TRBD2 might be the D (5 bases). With 6 bases removed from V and 6 bases from J, the gap between germline ends came to 8 bases. Per germline, CDR1 SGHKS and CDR2 YYEKEE (reference sequence). The CDR3 consists of 11 residues. The CDR3 region is CASTPGDTQYF. CDR3 sequence (DNA): TGTGCCAGCACCCCGGGGGATACGCAGTATTTT.

J is TRBJ1-4 and V is TRBV6-5, with 10 bases lining up with TRBD1. Germline assignment: CDR1 MNHEY and CDR2 SVGAGI. The CDR3 length is 15 residues. Trimming took 2 bases from V and 5 from J; bases not matched to a gene: 2. Here the CDR3 reads CASSYTTGGNEKLFF. CDR3 in DNA: TGTGCCAGCAGTTACACGACAGGGGGCAATGAAAAACTGTTTTTT.

This chain connects TRBV15 to TRBJ2-5; D is uncertain. From germline, CDR1 is LNHNV and CDR2 YYDKDF (reference sequence). This CDR3 is 16 amino acids long. The ends were cut back, 0 bases at V and 7 bases at J, with 18 bases in the middle. CDR3 protein: CATSREDLVPRWTQYF. The CDR3 nucleotides read TGTGCCACCAGCAGAGAGGATCTAGTTCCTCGATGGACCCAGTACTTC.

The chain joins TRBV15 to TRBJ1-5; 7 positions match TRBD1. The CDR3 covers 13 residues. The V gene's germline CDR1 is LNHNV and CDR2 YYDKDF (reference sequence). The J segment lost 4 bases and the V segment lost 6 bases, leaving 3 bases of the junction unmatched. The DNA of the CDR3 is TGTGCCACCAGGACAGGGTATAATCAGCCCCAGCATTTT. Its translation: CATRTGYNQPQHF.

The V gene is TRBV11-2, the J gene TRBJ2-7; 12 bases are shared with TRBD2. V lost 5 bases and J lost 6; bases outside the gene matches: 5. CDR1 and CDR2 from the germline V gene are SGHAT and FQNNGV. This CDR3 has 14 residues. CDR3 coding DNA: TGTGCCAGCAGCCCGACTAGCGGGAGCCCCGAGCAGTACTTC. Amino acids: CASSPTSGSPEQYF.

This clone was counted a few times. This chain links TRBV19 with TRBJ1-5, with a possible D match to TRBD1 (6 bases). Germline V lookup: CDR1 LNHDA, CDR2 SQIVND (reference sequence). The CDR3 covers 14 residues. Trimming took off 3 bases at V and 5 bases at J, with 11 bases between the two ends. The CDR3 sequence is CASSISGVDQPQHF. CDR3 sequence (DNA): TGTGCCAGTAGTATTTCAGGGGTCGATCAGCCCCAGCATTTT.

CDR3: CASSPQHYEKLFF. The CDR3 DNA reads as TGTGCCAGCAGTCCACAGCACTATGAAAAACTGTTTTTT. V is TRBV27 and J is TRBJ1-4; D remains ambiguous. Germline V gene lookup returns CDR1 MNHEY and CDR2 SMNVEV (reference sequence). Trimming took 5 bases from V and 6 from J, leaving 10 bases between them. The CDR3 spans 13 residues.

The rearrangement joins TRBV19 to TRBJ2-6; 11 nucleotides line up with TRBD2. Germline V gene lookup returns CDR1 LNHDA and CDR2 SQIVND (reference sequence). The CDR3 length is 16 residues. Trimming removed 8 bases from V and 0 bases from J; junction bases left unmatched: 3. The CDR3 DNA follows: TGTGCCAGTGCTAGCGGGAGGATCTCTGGGGCCAACGTCCTGACTTTC. This codes for CASASGRISGANVLTF.

The gene calls are TRBV18 and TRBJ2-1; TRBD2 agrees at 7 bases. The CDR3 has 15 residues. J lost 2 bases, V lost 5 bases, and 6 bases had no gene match. Per the germline V gene, CDR1 is KGHSH and CDR2 is LQKENI. CDR3 bases: TGTGCCAGCTCAGCTGGACTAGGGGCCTACAATGAGCAGTTCTTC. It yields the protein CASSAGLGAYNEQFF.

This clone turned up a few times. This chain uses TRBV5-1 with TRBJ1-5; TRBD1 aligns across 10 bases. Per the germline V gene, CDR1 is SGHRS and CDR2 is YFSETQ. V shed 4 bases, J shed 7 bases, and the junction held 8 bases outside the gene matches. The length of the CDR3 is 15 residues. The CDR3 DNA is TGCGCCAGCAGCCATGGGACAGGGGTAAACCAGCCCCAGCATTTT. It translates to CASSHGTGVNQPQHF.

This chain joins TRBV27 and TRBJ1-2, with 7 positions matching TRBD1. The CDR3 is 13 amino acids. The J segment lost 6 bases and the V segment lost 2 bases, leaving 3 bases of the junction unmatched. Germline assignment: CDR1 MNHEY and CDR2 SMNVEV (reference sequence). CDR3 residues: CASSLAGGNGYTF. The CDR3 nucleotides are TGTGCCAGCAGTTTAGCAGGGGGTAATGGCTACACCTTC.

The rearrangement links TRBV27 to TRBJ2-5; TRBD1 agrees at 9 bases. This CDR3 is 14 amino acids long. The V gene end was trimmed by 6 bases and the J gene end by 1 base; junction bases not matched to a gene: 3. The germline V gene has CDR1 MNHEY and CDR2 SMNVEV (reference sequence). For the CDR3, the DNA is TGTGCCAGCAGCAAGGACAGGGGCCAAGAGACCCAGTACTTC. It specifies CASSKDRGQETQYF.

This clone was detected only once. V gene TRBV6-5 combines with J gene TRBJ1-1; a weak D match, TRBD1 (5 bases). Looked up from germline, CDR1 is MNHEY and CDR2 is SVGAGI. V gave up 2 bases and J gave up 1 base, with 11 bases separating them. This CDR3 has 15 amino acids. The CDR3 coding sequence is TGTGCCAGCAGTTACGGGCGGGGACCGAACACTGAAGCTTTCTTT. This encodes CASSYGRGPNTEAFF.

The genes are TRBV29-1 and TRBJ2-3; the D gene is possibly TRBD2 (5 bases). CDR3 size: 12 residues. The V and J ends lost 8 bases and 0 bases respectively, with 9 bases between them. Germline CDR1 reads SQVTM; CDR2 reads ANQGSEA. CDR3 in DNA: TGCAGCATGGAGCGGAGCACAGATACGCAGTATTTT. It codes for CSMERSTDTQYF.